This T cell receptor beta chain is from a study of T cell changes during pregnancy in multiple sclerosis. Assay: immunoSEQ multiplex PCR; the TCRdb copy retains only in-frame clones and omits some. The data show 55,000 to 85,000 clones, just over 90% seen once. The sequenced sample was peripheral blood, obtained after pregnancy. This receptor was identified in a female donor with multiple sclerosis, enrolled in a pregnancy study.

CDR3 sequence: CASSSKGQLGDYGYTF. The CDR3 nucleotides are TGTGCCAGCAGCTCTAAAGGACAGTTGGGAGACTATGGCTACACCTTC. The J gene is TRBJ1-2, the V gene TRBV11-2, with D possibly matching TRBD1 (6 bases). V shed 4 bases and J shed 3 bases, with 18 bases lying between them. The germline gives CDR1 SGHAT, CDR2 FQNNGV. The CDR3 contains 16 residues.